Below are 18 T cell receptor beta chains sequenced from a single sample in a study of blood T cell repertoires in COVID-19. Measured with immunoSEQ multiplex PCR; TCRdb has only the in-frame clones, and not every one. The table has about 230,000 clones, over 70% seen once. Sequenced input: peripheral blood. The receptors originated from a woman of 80 years or more with acute or convalescent COVID-19.

The V call is TRBV20-1, the J call TRBJ1-6, with TRBD1 matching 10 bases. The CDR3 covers 14 residues. Germline V lookup: CDR1 DFQATT, CDR2 SNEGSKA (reference sequence). Losses at the gene ends were 3 bases for V and 10 bases for J; bases not matched to a gene: 6. Here the CDR3 DNA reads TGCAGTGCTAGTGCCGGGACAGGGGTCTCACCCCTCCACTTT. This encodes CSASAGTGVSPLHF.

This clone was seen more than once but under ten times. The chain uses TRBV7-9 and TRBJ2-2; 10 nucleotides agree with TRBD2. The CDR3 has 17 amino acids. The V and J ends lost 8 bases and 1 base, in that order; junction bases with no gene match: 10. Germline V gene lookup returns CDR1 SEHNR and CDR2 FQNEAQ (reference sequence). CDR3 DNA sequence: TGTGCCAGCCTCCGGGACAGGACTAGCGGGAACACCGGGGAGCTGTTTTTT. Translation: CASLRDRTSGNTGELFF.

This rearrangement joins TRBV5-4 to TRBJ1-2; 8 positions match TRBD1. Germline V gene lookup returns CDR1 SGHNT and CDR2 YYREEE (reference sequence). This CDR3 region has 13 residues. V trimming: 2 bases; J trimming: 7 bases; junction bases outside the gene matches: 4. In DNA, the CDR3 is TGTGCCAGCAGCTTTGAAACAGGGGGTGGCTACACCTTC. Amino acid sequence: CASSFETGGGYTF. Drawing the rest from reference TRBV5-4 and TRBJ1-2, the complete variable domain is ETGVTQSPTHLIKTRGQQVTLRCSSQSGHNTVSWYQQALGQGPQFIFQYYREEENGRGNFPPRFSGLQFPNYSSELNVNALELDDSALYLCASSFETGGGYTFGSGTRLTVV.

This chain joins TRBV19 and TRBJ1-3; 7 bases are a match to TRBD1. Germline CDR1 LNHDA, CDR2 SQIVND (reference sequence). CDR3 size: 19 residues. J lost 0 bases, V lost 2 bases, and 13 bases had no gene match. The CDR3 is CASSIFAPDRRTSGNTIYF. The CDR3 DNA reads as TGTGCCAGTAGTATATTTGCCCCGGACAGGCGAACCTCTGGAAACACCATATATTTT.

This rearrangement joins TRBV7-9 to TRBJ1-2; D ambiguous. CDR1 is SEHNR, CDR2 FQNEAQ, per germline (reference sequence). V was shortened by 1 base and J by 2 bases, with 23 bases between the two germline ends. The CDR3 length is 19 residues. The CDR3 nucleotides are TGTGCCAGCAGCTTAGGCCTCGAAGCCGACGGGAGACTGAACTATGGCTACACCTTC. This gives the protein CASSLGLEADGRLNYGYTF.

This clone was picked up one time. The chain couples TRBV27 to TRBJ2-3; 13 bases fit TRBD2. Germline V gene lookup returns CDR1 MNHEY and CDR2 SMNVEV (reference sequence). This CDR3 contains 17 residues. V shed 0 bases and J 4 bases; nucleotides not matched to a gene: 4. The CDR3 region has the DNA TGTGCCAGCAGTTTATCCCGACTAGCGGGAGGTTCAGATACGCAGTATTTT. Its translation is CASSLSRLAGGSDTQYF.

The J gene is TRBJ1-6, the V gene TRBV7-9; no clear D. The CDR3 length is 15 residues. The V and J ends lost 4 bases and 5 bases respectively, with 12 bases between them. CDR1 is SEHNR and CDR2 is FQNEAQ in the germline V gene (reference sequence). CDR3 in amino acids: CASSSRGNDNSPLHF. CDR3 sequence (DNA): TGTGCCAGCAGCTCCCGAGGGAACGATAATTCACCCCTCCACTTT.

In nucleotides, the CDR3 is TGTGCCAGTAGTACCCAGACAGGGGGACCAAACATTCAGTACTTC. Its translation: CASSTQTGGPNIQYF. The chain has TRBV19 and TRBJ2-4; 9 positions match TRBD1. CDR1 and CDR2 (germline): LNHDA, SQIVND (reference sequence). The CDR3 contains 15 residues. With V trimmed by 4 bases and J by 6 bases, 7 bases remained unmatched. Full variable domain (rest looked up from reference TRBV19 and TRBJ2-4): DGGITQSPKYLFRKEGQNVTLSCEQNLNHDAMYWYRQDPGQGLRLIYYSQIVNDFQKGDIAEGYSVSREKKESFPLTVTSAQKNPTAFYLCASSTQTGGPNIQYFGAGTRLSVL.

J is TRBJ2-5 and V is TRBV5-1; D may be TRBD1 (6 bases). The ends were cut back, 4 bases at V and 1 base at J, with 11 bases in the middle. The CDR3 is made up of 14 amino acids. Per the germline V gene, CDR1 is SGHRS and CDR2 is YFSETQ. CDR3: CASSMGHTQETQYF. The CDR3 bases are TGCGCCAGCAGCATGGGACACACCCAAGAGACCCAGTACTTC.

This chain uses TRBV27 with TRBJ2-7; 11 positions agree with TRBD1. The CDR3 length is 15 residues. Germline CDR1 is MNHEY and CDR2 is SMNVEV (reference sequence). V lost 4 bases, J lost 3 bases, and 5 bases stayed unmatched. The CDR3 here is CASSSWTGGRYEQYF. CDR3 nucleotide sequence: TGTGCCAGCAGTTCATGGACAGGGGGCCGCTACGAGCAGTACTTC.

The chain uses TRBV30 and TRBJ1-4, with D perhaps TRBD1 (6 bases). The CDR3 totals 15 residues. Per germline, CDR1 GTSNPN and CDR2 SVGIG (reference sequence). The V and J ends lost 1 base and 4 bases respectively, with 13 bases between them. The CDR3 sequence: CAWSAIDRNNEKLFF. The CDR3 DNA reads as TGTGCCTGGAGTGCAATAGACAGGAATAATGAAAAACTGTTTTTT.

The CDR3 spells CASSLDPPLAGMISSGANVLTF. Here the CDR3 DNA reads TGTGCCAGCAGCTTAGATCCCCCCTTGGCAGGAATGATAAGCTCTGGGGCCAACGTCCTGACTTTC. The chain carries TRBV7-6 and TRBJ2-6; the D is unclear. The CDR3 contains 22 residues. V shed 1 base and J shed 0 bases, with 25 bases lying between them. Germline CDR1 is SGHVS and CDR2 is FNYEAQ. The full variable domain, rest sourced from reference TRBV7-6 and TRBJ2-6, is GAGVSQSPRYKVTKRGQDVALRCDPISGHVSLYWYRQALGQGPEFLTYFNYEAQQDKSGLPNDRFSAERPEGSISTLTIQRTEQRDSAMYRCASSLDPPLAGMISSGANVLTFGAGSRLTVL.

The V and J genes are TRBV6-5 and TRBJ2-2, with 11 bases aligning to TRBD2. Germline V gives CDR1 MNHEY, CDR2 SVGAGI. This CDR3 is built from 15 residues. The V and J ends lost 10 bases and 4 bases, in that order; junction bases with no gene match: 8. CDR3 loop: CATRLAGLVTGELFF. DNA of the CDR3: TGTGCCACCCGACTAGCGGGGCTAGTCACCGGGGAGCTGTTTTTT.

J is TRBJ1-6 and V is TRBV6-2 or TRBV6-3; 8 bases are a match to TRBD1. The CDR3 is 17 residues long. V was clipped by 5 bases and J by 8 bases; unmatched bases: 14. CDR1 and CDR2 from the germline V gene are MNHEY and SVGEGT. The CDR3 DNA reads as TGTGCCAGCAGTCAACGGACAGGGAGCCGACGGGATTCACCCCTCCACTTT. It specifies CASSQRTGSRRDSPLHF.

CDR3 bases: TGTGCCATCAGTGGCCCAGGAAACTCTGGAAACACCATATATTTT. Its translation is CAISGPGNSGNTIYF. The V gene is TRBV10-3, the J gene TRBJ1-3; no firm D call. The CDR3 length is 15 residues. CDR1 is ENHRY, CDR2 SYGVKD, per germline. The V end lost 4 bases, the J end lost 0 bases, and 10 bases lay between the germline ends.

The V and J genes are TRBV7-8 and TRBJ2-3; 10 bases match TRBD1. This CDR3 region has 17 residues. Unmatched junction bases numbered 7, after V lost 0 bases and J lost 4 bases. Germline assignment: CDR1 SGHVS and CDR2 FQNEAQ. The DNA for the CDR3 is TGTGCCAGCAGCTTAGCCTCGGACAGGGGGGTTGCAGATACGCAGTATTTT. Protein: CASSLASDRGVADTQYF.

As for this clone: Other DNA variants within this sample encode the same CDR3. The DNA for the CDR3 is TGTGCCAGCAGCCAAGGAACTAGCGGTCACAATGAGCAGTTCTTC. It translates to CASSQGTSGHNEQFF. This chain connects TRBV3-1 (or the pseudogene TRBV3-2) to TRBJ2-1, with 8 bases aligning to TRBD2. This CDR3 spans 15 amino acids. The V gene's germline CDR1 is LGHDT and CDR2 YNNKEL (reference sequence). With V trimmed by 1 base and J by 5 bases, 4 bases remained unmatched.

This clone was seen once. This rearrangement joins TRBV6-5 to TRBJ2-1, with 11 bases lining up with TRBD2. J gave up 7 bases and V 7 bases, and 9 bases lay outside the gene matches. Germline V gene data show CDR1 as MNHEY and CDR2 as SVGAGI. There are 15 residues in the CDR3. The CDR3, as DNA: TGTGCCAGCACCTACATCGCTAGCGGGAGGAATGAGCAGTTCTTC. Residues: CASTYIASGRNEQFF.